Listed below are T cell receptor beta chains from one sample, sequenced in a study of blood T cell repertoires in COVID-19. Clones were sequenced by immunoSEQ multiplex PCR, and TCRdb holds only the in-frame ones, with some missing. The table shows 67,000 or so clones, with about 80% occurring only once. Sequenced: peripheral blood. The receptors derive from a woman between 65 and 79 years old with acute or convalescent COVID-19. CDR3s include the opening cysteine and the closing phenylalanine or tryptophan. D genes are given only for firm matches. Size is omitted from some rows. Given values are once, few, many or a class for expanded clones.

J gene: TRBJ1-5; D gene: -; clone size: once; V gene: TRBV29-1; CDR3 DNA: TGCAGCGTTGCGGTCAACAATCAGCCCCAGCATTTT; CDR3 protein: CSVAVNNQPQHF
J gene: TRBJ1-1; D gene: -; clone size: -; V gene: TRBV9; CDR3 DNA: TGTGCCAGCAGCGTAGCTACGTCCGGGACTGAAGCTTTCTTT; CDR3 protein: CASSVATSGTEAFF
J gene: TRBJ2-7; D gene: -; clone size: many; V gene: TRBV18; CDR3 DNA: TGTGCCAGCTCACCCGGAGCAGGGGTCCACGAGCAGTACTTC; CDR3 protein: CASSPGAGVHEQYF
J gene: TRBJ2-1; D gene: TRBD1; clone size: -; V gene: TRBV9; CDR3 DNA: TGTGCCAGCAGCTCCCGCCGGGACAGTCATTACAATGAGCAGTTCTTC; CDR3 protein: CASSSRRDSHYNEQFF
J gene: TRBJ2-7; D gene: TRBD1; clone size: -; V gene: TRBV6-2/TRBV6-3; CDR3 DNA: TGTGCCAGCAGTTACGGACAGGGGGCGTACGAGCAGTACTTC; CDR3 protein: CASSYGQGAYEQYF
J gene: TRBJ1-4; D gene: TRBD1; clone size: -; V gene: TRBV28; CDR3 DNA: TGTGCCAGCAGTTTAATCCCAATAACCTCGACAGGGGGACGGTCAACTAATGAAAAACTGTTTTTT; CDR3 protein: CASSLIPITSTGGRSTNEKLFF
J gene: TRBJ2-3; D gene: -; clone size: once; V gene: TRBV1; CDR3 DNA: TGCACCAGCAGCCGACAGGGTAGAGAGGATACGCAGTATTTT; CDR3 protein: CTSSRQGREDTQYF
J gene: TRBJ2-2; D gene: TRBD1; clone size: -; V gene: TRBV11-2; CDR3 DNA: TGTGCCAGCAGCCCCCGCTCCGGGACAGGGACCGGGGAGCTGTTTTTT; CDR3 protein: CASSPRSGTGTGELFF
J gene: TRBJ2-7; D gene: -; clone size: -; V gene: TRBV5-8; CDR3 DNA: TGTGCCAGCAGCCCCTTTCGAGGAGTTCTTTATGAGCAGTACTTC; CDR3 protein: CASSPFRGVLYEQYF
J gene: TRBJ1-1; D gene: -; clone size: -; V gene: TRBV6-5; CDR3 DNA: TGTGCCAGCAGTTCAGGGAACACTGAAGCTTTCTTT; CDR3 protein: CASSSGNTEAFF
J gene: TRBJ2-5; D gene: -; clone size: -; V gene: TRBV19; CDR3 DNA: TGTGCCAGTAGTATGGCAGGGCGGGAGACCCAGTACTTC; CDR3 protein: CASSMAGRETQYF
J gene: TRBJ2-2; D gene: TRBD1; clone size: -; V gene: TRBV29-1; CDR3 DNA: TGCAGCGTGGGGACAGGTGGCGGCACCGGGGAGCTGTTTTTT; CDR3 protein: CSVGTGGGTGELFF
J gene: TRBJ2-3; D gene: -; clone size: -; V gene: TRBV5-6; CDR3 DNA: TGTGCCAGCAGCCGACCGGCCGGAGGGCGGGCAGATACGCAGTATTTT; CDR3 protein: CASSRPAGGRADTQYF
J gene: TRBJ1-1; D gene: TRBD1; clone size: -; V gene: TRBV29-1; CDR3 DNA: TGCAGCGTGCTGGGACAGAAGAACACTGAAGCTTTCTTT; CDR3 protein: CSVLGQKNTEAFF
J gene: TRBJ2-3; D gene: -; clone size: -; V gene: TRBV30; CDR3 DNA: TGTGCCTGGGGGCCTAGCCTTGAAGGCCCCACGGGTACGCAGTATTTT; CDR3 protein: CAWGPSLEGPTGTQYF
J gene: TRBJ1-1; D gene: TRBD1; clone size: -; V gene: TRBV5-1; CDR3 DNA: TGCGCCAGCAGCTCCAACAGGGGAGTGAACACTGAAGCTTTCTTT; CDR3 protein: CASSSNRGVNTEAFF
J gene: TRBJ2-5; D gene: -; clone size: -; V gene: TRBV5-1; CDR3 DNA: TGCGCCAGCAGCTTAGATCCAGAAGAGACCCAGTACTTC; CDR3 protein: CASSLDPEETQYF
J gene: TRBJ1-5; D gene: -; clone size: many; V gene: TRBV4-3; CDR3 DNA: TGCGCCAGCAGCCAACCGGAAGCGTTCGGTGGGCAGCCCCAGCATTTT; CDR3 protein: CASSQPEAFGGQPQHF
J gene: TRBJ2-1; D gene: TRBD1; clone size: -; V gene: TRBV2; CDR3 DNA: TGTGCCGCAAGAAGAGACAGGGGGCGCGGCGATGAGCAGTTCTTC; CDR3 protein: CAARRDRGRGDEQFF
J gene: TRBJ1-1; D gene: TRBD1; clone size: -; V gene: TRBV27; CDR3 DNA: TGTGCCAGCAGTTTATATGGACAGGGATGGACTGAAGCTTTCTTT; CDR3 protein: CASSLYGQGWTEAFF
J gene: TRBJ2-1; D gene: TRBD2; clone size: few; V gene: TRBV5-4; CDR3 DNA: TGTGCCAGCAGCTTGGTGACTAGCGGGAGAAATGAGCAGTTCTTC; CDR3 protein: CASSLVTSGRNEQFF
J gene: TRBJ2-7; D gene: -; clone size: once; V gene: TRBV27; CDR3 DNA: TGTGCCAGCAGTTTCCGGGACATCTCCTACGAGCAGTACTTC; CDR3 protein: CASSFRDISYEQYF
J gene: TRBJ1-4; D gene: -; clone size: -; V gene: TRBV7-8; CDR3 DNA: TGTGCCAGCAGCTTAGCCGGACAGTTAAATGAAAAACTGTTTTTT; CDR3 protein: CASSLAGQLNEKLFF
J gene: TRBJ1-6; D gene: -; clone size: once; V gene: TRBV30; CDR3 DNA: TGTGCCTGGAGTCGTCGGGAATCATCACCCCTCCACTTT; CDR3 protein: CAWSRRESSPLHF
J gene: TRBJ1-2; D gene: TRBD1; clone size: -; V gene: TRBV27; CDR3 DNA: TGTGCCAGCAGTTTCTCGACAGGGTTGGGTGGCTACACCTTC; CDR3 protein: CASSFSTGLGGYTF
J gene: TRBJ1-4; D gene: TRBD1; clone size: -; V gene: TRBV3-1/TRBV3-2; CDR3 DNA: TGTGCCAGCAGCCAAGATATTGGGACAGGGTCTGAAAAACTGTTTTTT; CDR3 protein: CASSQDIGTGSEKLFF
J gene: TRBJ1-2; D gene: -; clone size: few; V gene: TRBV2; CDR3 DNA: TGTGCCAGCAAGGGGGTCTCCGGCTACACCTTC; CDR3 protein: CASKGVSGYTF
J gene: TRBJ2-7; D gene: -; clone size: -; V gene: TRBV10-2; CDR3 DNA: TGCGCCAGCAGTGATCCACGACAGAGCTACGAGCAGTACTTC; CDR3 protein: CASSDPRQSYEQYF
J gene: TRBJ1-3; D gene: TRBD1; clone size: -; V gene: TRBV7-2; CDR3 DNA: TGTGCCAGCAGCGCAGGGACAGTGGGAAACACCATATATTTT; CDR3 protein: CASSAGTVGNTIYF
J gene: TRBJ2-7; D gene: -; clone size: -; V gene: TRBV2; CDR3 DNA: TGTGCCAGCAGTGATGGAGGGTCCCTTTACGAGCAGTACTTC; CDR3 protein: CASSDGGSLYEQYF
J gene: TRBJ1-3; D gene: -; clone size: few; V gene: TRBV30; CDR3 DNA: TGTGCCTGGAGACAGGGACCCGGAAACACCATATATTTT; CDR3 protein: CAWRQGPGNTIYF
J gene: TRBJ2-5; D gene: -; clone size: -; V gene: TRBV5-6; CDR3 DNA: TGTGCCAGCAGCTTGGCGCCAGGGCAAGAGACCCAGTACTTC; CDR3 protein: CASSLAPGQETQYF
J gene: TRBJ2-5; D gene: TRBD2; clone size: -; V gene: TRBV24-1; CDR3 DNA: TGTGCCACCAGTGACACCGGACTAGCGGGAGGGCCAACGACCCAGTACTTC; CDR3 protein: CATSDTGLAGGPTTQYF
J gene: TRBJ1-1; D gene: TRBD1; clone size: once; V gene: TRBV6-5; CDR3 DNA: TGTGCCAGCAGTTCTTGGACAGGGGGGGCTTTCTTT; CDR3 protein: CASSSWTGGAFF
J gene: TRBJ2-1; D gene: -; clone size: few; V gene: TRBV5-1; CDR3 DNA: TGCGCCAGCAGCTTGGATGCAGGGAATAATGAGCAGTTCTTC; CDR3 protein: CASSLDAGNNEQFF
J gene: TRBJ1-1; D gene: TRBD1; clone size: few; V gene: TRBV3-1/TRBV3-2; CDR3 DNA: TGTGCCAGCACCCCGACAGGGGTAGCTGAAGCTTTCTTT; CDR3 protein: CASTPTGVAEAFF
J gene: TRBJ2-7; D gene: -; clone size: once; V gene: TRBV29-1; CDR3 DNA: TGCAGCGTTGCATCACAGACGAGCTCCTACGAGCAGTACTTC; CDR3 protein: CSVASQTSSYEQYF
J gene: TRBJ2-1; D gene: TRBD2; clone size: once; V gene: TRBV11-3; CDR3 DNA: TGTGCCAGCAGCCTCTACGGGGTAGCGGGAGTTAATGAGCAGTTCTTC; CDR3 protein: CASSLYGVAGVNEQFF
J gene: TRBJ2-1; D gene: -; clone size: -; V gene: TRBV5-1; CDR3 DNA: TGCGCCAGCCCACGATACAGGCCCTCCTACAATGAGCAGTTCTTC; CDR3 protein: CASPRYRPSYNEQFF
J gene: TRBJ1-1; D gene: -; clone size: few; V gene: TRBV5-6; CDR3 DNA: TGTGCCAGCAGCTTGGCCAGGGTAAATACTGAAGCTTTCTTT; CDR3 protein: CASSLARVNTEAFF
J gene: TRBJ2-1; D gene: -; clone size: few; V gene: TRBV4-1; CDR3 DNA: TGCGCCAGCAGCCAAGGTAGCGTCTCCTACAATGAGCAGTTCTTC; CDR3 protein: CASSQGSVSYNEQFF
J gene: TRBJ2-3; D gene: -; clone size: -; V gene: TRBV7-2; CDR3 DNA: TGTGCCAGCAGCCGGCCCCTCGCGGGGGCACGCACAGATACGCAGTATTTT; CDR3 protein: CASSRPLAGARTDTQYF